Described below is a single T cell receptor (beta chain) sequence and its context. Its antigen target is currently unknown. Within one base of it there is no much larger clone, and no base qualities were kept. The germline V gene provides CDR1 SGHTA and CDR2 FQGNSA. Taken from cysteine to phenylalanine, the CDR3 has 12 residues. Here the CDR3 DNA is all that survives: 36 bases in frame from base 1. Trimming takes 5 bases from V and 8 bases from J, and the germline ends sit 12 bases apart. The entry originates in a study of PD-L1 blockade in urothelial cancer (dated by TCRdb to the late 2010s). For the wider study: Every patient began therapy in 2014 and was given atezolizumab 1,200 mg intravenously every 3 weeks. Patients had an ECOG performance status of 0 or 1 and had received between 0 and 3 prior chemotherapy regimens. Several patients reached durable clinical benefit, while about 20 patients did not. In the same patients, whole exome sequencing and RNA sequencing of pretreatment tumors were performed in addition to TCR sequencing. Under 30 patients had pretreatment blood TCR-seq, some 24 had at least one posttreatment blood collection, and some 24 had tumor TCR-seq. Blood samples gave median yields of around 140,000 T cells and over 80,000 unique TCRs, along with a median clonality of 0.080. TCR sequencing covered pretreatment tumor samples and matched, serially collected peripheral blood taken before and after atezolizumab treatment. The study, an exploratory multi-omic analysis, examined somatic, immune and clinical correlates of response to PD-L1 blockade with atezolizumab in urothelial cancer. Progression-free survival longer than 6 months counted as durable clinical benefit, and TCR features were additionally tested against both progression-free and overall survival. Blood samples were analyzed at 3 weeks after treatment start (second dose) and at 6 weeks after treatment start. About 85% of the roughly 29 patients were males with bladder-origin urothelial cancer, and about 60% of the roughly 30 reported a prior smoking history. What the authors observed across the whole study: Improved progression-free and overall survival was found to be associated with pretreatment peripheral blood TCR clonality below the median. Greater expansion of tumor-associated TCR clones in peripheral blood 3 weeks after the start of treatment was observed in patients with durable benefit (n of about 20, p = 0.022). Because of the small sample size (n of about 30) and the many exploratory analyses performed, the results are intended to be regarded as hypothesis-generating.

Each PCR received spiked-in synthetic TCR analog templates so that absolute template abundance could be estimated from read counts. TCRbeta CDR3 regions were amplified from genomic DNA with bias-controlled V and J gene primers using the immunoSEQ assay. Sequencing of rearranged TCRbeta segments was done at approximately 20X coverage. In the authors' own workflow: Clustering was used to correct sequencing errors, and CDR3s were annotated against IMGT to assign V, D and J genes. Only productive TCRbeta rearrangements were used in downstream analyses, excluding out-of-frame or stop-codon sequences. Clonality was computed as one minus Shannon entropy normalized by the log of the number of unique productive sequences. Clones differing between time points or between blood and tumor were identified using Fisher's exact test with Benjamini-Hochberg correction, with an adjusted p below 0.01 applied as the threshold. This immuneACCESS table, as held by TCRdb, lists in-frame sequences with V and J called but not all clones. Of the missing ones, under half trace to an unresolved V gene in checked studies; the others have no known cause. V, J and clone size are those of that table, while D and trimming were read from the DNA. The sample table shows approximately 28,000 clones, and less than 90% are seen once. The biggest ten clones account for about 2.7% of the sample.

The time point label for this specimen denotes: peripheral blood 6 weeks after treatment start. A total of 25 to 35 patients with locally advanced or metastatic urothelial carcinoma, treated at Memorial Sloan Kettering on a trial protocol, made up the cohort. Peripheral blood mononuclear cells were collected from each patient pretreatment and during treatment, giving between 1 and 8 total time points per patient. The Qiagen DNeasy Blood extraction kit was used to purify genomic DNA from total PBMCs and tumor samples. PBMCs were collected pretreatment and during treatment, and were isolated and stored as previously described.

The source is a man aged 70-80 years with urothelial cancer. The source material was PBMCs, sampled around atezolizumab (anti-PD-L1) treatment. The receptor chain draws on TRBV7-2 and TRBJ1-2; 5 matching bases give a weak D call of TRBD1. The CDR3 is CASSPRQWGYTF. The DNA is as follows: TGTGCCAGCAGCCCTAGACAGTGGGGCTACACCTTC.